This TCR beta chain was sequenced during a study of identical twins. Concerning this clonotype: Its cognate antigen is unknown.

CDR3 size: 16 residues. J lost 4 bases, V lost 2 bases, and 8 bases had no gene match. Findings of the study overall: Twins shared beta out-of-frame sequences in excess, but this excess was weaker. Insertions were reduced in abundant cord blood beta clonotypes but not in memory repertoires.

TCRdb reprocessed the 5' RACE reads via MiXCR and lists one record per CDR3 protein. The sample lists 1,800,000 or so distinct CDR3 sequences; around 33% were seen once. The source is a newborn girl in good health. The sequenced sample consisted of cord blood. This chain uses TRBV12-3 or TRBV12-4 with TRBJ2-3; 8 bases agree with TRBD2. CDR3 DNA sequence: TGTGCCAGCAGTTTAAGTACGGGGGGGCTACCAGATACGCAGTATTTT. Its protein is CASSLSTGGLPDTQYF.